This T cell receptor beta chain was captured in a study of T cell responses to AZD1222 COVID-19 vaccine. Overall study results and limits: Researchers report vaccine-associated CD4 TCRs spanning spike, with dominance at 160-218 and 743-854.

Using immunoSEQ multiplex PCR, the repertoire was profiled, and TCRdb retains in-frame clones only, with some absent. The repertoire holds 150,000 to 200,000 clones, with approximately 90% as singletons. The CDR3 consists of 11 residues. Trimming pared 0 bases from V and 11 bases from J, leaving 5 bases between. CDR1 and CDR2 from the germline V gene are ENHRY and SYGVKD. For this clone: Its antigen is unidentified.

The clonotype was recovered from an adult who received the AZD1222 COVID-19 vaccine. Sequenced here: peripheral blood, sampled 28 days after the second AZD1222 dose. The chain has TRBV10-3 and TRBJ2-1; D gene unclear. The CDR3 coding sequence is TGTGCCATCAGTGAGTCTAGTCAGCAGTTCTTC. Amino acid sequence: CAISESSQQFF.